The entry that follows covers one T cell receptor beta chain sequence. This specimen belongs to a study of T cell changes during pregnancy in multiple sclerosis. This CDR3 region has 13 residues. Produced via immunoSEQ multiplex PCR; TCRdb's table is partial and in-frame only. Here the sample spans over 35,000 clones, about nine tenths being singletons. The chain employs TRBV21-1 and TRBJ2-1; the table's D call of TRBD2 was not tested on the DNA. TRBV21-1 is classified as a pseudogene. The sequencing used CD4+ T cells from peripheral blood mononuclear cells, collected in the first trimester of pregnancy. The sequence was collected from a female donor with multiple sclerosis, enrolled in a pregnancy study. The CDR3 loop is CASTGGMDNEQFF. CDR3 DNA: TGTGCCAGCACGGGAGGAATGGACAATGAGCAGTTCTTC.